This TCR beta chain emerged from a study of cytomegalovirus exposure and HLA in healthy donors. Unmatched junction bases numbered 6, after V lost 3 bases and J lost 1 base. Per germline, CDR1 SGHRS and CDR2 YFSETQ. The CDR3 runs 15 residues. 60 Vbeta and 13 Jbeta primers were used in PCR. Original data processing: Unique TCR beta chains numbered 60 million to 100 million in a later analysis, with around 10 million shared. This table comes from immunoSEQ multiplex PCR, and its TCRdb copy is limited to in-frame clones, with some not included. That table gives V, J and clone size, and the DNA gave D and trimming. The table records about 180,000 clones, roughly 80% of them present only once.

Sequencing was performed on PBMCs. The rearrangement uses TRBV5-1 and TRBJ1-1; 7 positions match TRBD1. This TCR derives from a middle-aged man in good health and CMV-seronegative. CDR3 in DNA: TGCGCCAGCAGCTGGCAGGGGGTCAAGAACACTGAAGCTTTCTTT. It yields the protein CASSWQGVKNTEAFF.